This T cell receptor (beta chain) derives from a study of blood T cell repertoires in COVID-19. This CDR3 contains 13 residues. V gave up 10 bases and J gave up 5 bases; unmatched junction bases: 7. Germline V CDR1 and CDR2: MNHEY, SVGAGI. Sequenced by immunoSEQ multiplex PCR; TCRdb stores in-frame clones only, minus some. The top ten clones hold roughly 3.3% of a sample with about 240,000 clones, around 88% of them seen once. The TCR sequence derives from a woman aged 35 to 49 with acute COVID-19. The sequenced material came from PBMCs or T cells enriched from blood (not recorded which). The chain couples TRBV6-5 to TRBJ2-7, with TRBD1 matching 11 bases. CDR3 residues: CATYRTGGHEQYF. For the CDR3, the DNA is TGTGCCACGTACCGGACAGGGGGCCACGAGCAGTACTTC.